The 27 T cell receptor beta chains presented below share a single source sample, sequenced in a study of T cells in Graves' hyperthyroidism and ophthalmopathy. RNA transcripts provided the source from which TCR beta CDR3 regions were amplified. The TCR CDR3 was amplified in a first-round RT-PCR using the HTBI primer set. MiXCR, run by TCRdb on the multiplex PCR reads, gives a single entry per CDR3 protein. Among 650,000 to 700,000 distinct CDR3 sequences, 15% to 20% were seen once, and the ten largest hold less than 20%. The sequenced sample was blood. The receptors shown here come from a man aged 50 to 59 with Graves' hyperthyroidism.

As for this clonotype: Germline and junction disagree at one end, which may indicate a read error. The chain uses TRBV20-1 and TRBJ2-3; 7 bases align to TRBD2. Germline CDR1 is DFQATT and CDR2 is SNEGSKA (reference sequence). The CDR3 spans 16 residues. The CDR3, as DNA: TGCAGTGCTAGAGATGGAGCGGGAACTAACACAGATTCGCAGTATTTT. Its protein is CSARDGAGTNTDSQYF.

This clonotype was recorded a few times. The chain carries TRBV13 and TRBJ2-7; D not certain. CDR3 length: 14 residues. V was trimmed by 5 bases and J by 7 bases, leaving 18 bases between them. Germline CDR1 and CDR2: PRHDT and FYEKMQ (reference sequence). The CDR3 sequence: CASSVRAVAREQYF. In nucleotides, the CDR3 is TGTGCCAGCAGCGTACGGGCAGTCGCGCGGGAGCAGTACTTC.

This clonotype has at least ten counts. The J gene is TRBJ2-7, the V gene TRBV20-1; the D gene is possibly TRBD2 (6 bases). CDR1 and CDR2 (germline): DFQATT, SNEGSKA (reference sequence). V lost 4 bases, J lost 2 bases, and 15 bases lay in between. CDR3 length equals 14 residues. The CDR3 DNA sequence: TGCAGTGCTAATGGAGGGAGGACCACCTACGAGCAGTACTTC. It translates to CSANGGRTTYEQYF.

The rearrangement uses TRBV25-1 and TRBJ2-1; TRBD1 is a possible D gene (5 bases). V was clipped by 3 bases and J by 1 base, with 13 bases between them. The germline gives CDR1 MGHDK, CDR2 SYGVNS. The CDR3 has 16 amino acids. DNA of the CDR3: TGTGCCAGCAGTGACGCGACAGTGCGATCCTACAATGAGCAGTTCTTC. Translated: CASSDATVRSYNEQFF.

The gene calls are TRBV19 and TRBJ2-1, with D maybe TRBD1 (5 bases). Trimming pared 7 bases from V and 0 bases from J, leaving 19 bases between. The CDR3 runs 17 residues. Germline V lookup: CDR1 LNHDA, CDR2 SQIVND (reference sequence). This chain's CDR3 is CASTNWGQRSSYNEQFF. As DNA, the CDR3 is TGTGCCAGTACTAACTGGGGCCAACGTAGCTCCTACAATGAGCAGTTCTTC. Full variable domain (remainder filled in from reference TRBV19 and TRBJ2-1): DGGITQSPKYLFRKEGQNVTLSCEQNLNHDAMYWYRQDPGQGLRLIYYSQIVNDFQKGDIAEGYSVSREKKESFPLTVTSAQKNPTAFYLCASTNWGQRSSYNEQFFGPGTRLTVL.

This clonotype was seen many times. The rearrangement uses TRBV2 and TRBJ1-1; D is undetermined. The germline V gene encodes CDR1 SNHLY and CDR2 FYNNEI. Trimming stripped 10 bases from V and 0 bases from J, with 12 bases between. The CDR3 runs to 13 residues. The CDR3 sequence is CATTTYLNTEAFF. The CDR3 region has the DNA TGTGCCACCACCACGTATTTGAACACTGAAGCTTTCTTT.

In its sample, this clonotype was seen many times. J is TRBJ2-1 and V is TRBV7-2; D may be TRBD2 (5 bases). Trimming stripped 6 bases from V and 10 bases from J, with 13 bases between. The germline CDR1 and CDR2 sequences are SGHTA and FQGNSA. The CDR3 contains 12 residues. DNA of the CDR3: TGTGCCAGCAGGTTACCCGGACTGGAGCAGTTCTTC. It encodes CASRLPGLEQFF.

This clonotype was observed a handful of times. The chain links TRBV2 to TRBJ2-7, with D possibly being TRBD2 (6 bases). V was cut by 8 bases and J by 6 bases, with 14 bases left in between. Germline V gene data show CDR1 as SNHLY and CDR2 as FYNNEI. The CDR3 loop spans 12 amino acids. DNA for the CDR3: TGTGCCAGCGGGAGGAGAGACAGCGAGCAGTACTTC. Amino acids: CASGRRDSEQYF.

The rearrangement uses TRBV19 and TRBJ2-7; 9 nucleotides agree with TRBD1. CDR1 and CDR2 from the germline V gene are LNHDA and SQIVND (reference sequence). CDR3 length equals 17 residues. V lost 6 bases to trimming and J lost 6 bases; unmatched junction nucleotides: 18. The CDR3 is CASRITGGDTPHGEQYF. The CDR3 region has the DNA TGTGCCAGTAGGATCACAGGGGGCGATACCCCTCATGGCGAGCAGTACTTC.

As DNA, the CDR3 is TGTGCCAGCAGTGAAGCGCTAGGGACAGGGCGGGAGCAGTACTTC. Its protein is CASSEALGTGREQYF. This rearrangement joins TRBV2 to TRBJ2-7; TRBD1 matches at 9 bases. Trimming at V came to 0 bases and at J to 7 bases, leaving 7 bases not matched to a gene. The CDR3 has 15 amino acids. Germline CDR1 SNHLY, CDR2 FYNNEI. The variable domain in full, with the rest retrieved from reference TRBV2 and TRBJ2-7, is EPEVTQTPSHQVTQMGQEVILRCVPISNHLYFYWYRQILGQKVEFLVSFYNNEISEKSEIFDDQFSVERPDGSNFTLKIRSTKLEDSAMYFCASSEALGTGREQYFGPGTRLTVT.

This clonotype was counted many times. This chain connects TRBV28 to TRBJ2-5, with 7 positions matching TRBD2. This CDR3 is 15 amino acids long. The germline gives CDR1 MDHEN, CDR2 SYDVKM. V dropped 4 bases and J dropped 1; count of bases not matched to a gene: 6. The CDR3 nucleotides are TGTGCCAGCAGTTCGGCAGGGACTACCCAAGAGACCCAGTACTTC. Its translation: CASSSAGTTQETQYF. The full variable domain, with the rest looked up from reference TRBV28 and TRBJ2-5, is DVKVTQSSRYLVKRTGEKVFLECVQDMDHENMFWYRQDPGLGLRLIYFSYDVKMKEKGDIPEGYSVSREKKERFSLILESASTNQTSMYLCASSSAGTTQETQYFGPGTRLLVL.

About this clonotype: One junction end does not reproduce the germline sequence, and a read error may be involved. The V gene is TRBV5-1, the J gene TRBJ1-4, with TRBD1 matching over 8 bases. This CDR3 contains 15 residues. Germline lookup yields CDR1 SGHRS and CDR2 YFSETQ. CDR3 sequence (DNA): TGCGCCGGCAGCGATACAGGGGGGACTAATGAAAAACTGTTTTTT. It encodes CAGSDTGGTNEKLFF.

As concerns this clonotype: A much larger clonotype is one base distant, so this may be a read error. This chain uses TRBV28 with TRBJ2-1; 8 nucleotides match TRBD2. Germline CDR1 reads MDHEN; CDR2 reads SYDVKM. CDR3 length equals 15 residues. CDR3 bases: TGTGCCAGCAGTTTAATAAGCGGGAGCTACAATGGGCAGTTCTTC. It translates to CASSLISGSYNGQFF.

This clonotype was counted only a few times. This rearrangement joins TRBV7-2 to TRBJ2-1; 13 bases align to TRBD2. The CDR3 has 16 residues. Germline CDR1 SGHTA, CDR2 FQGNSA. J lost 5 bases, V lost 1 base, and 2 bases had no gene match. The DNA of the CDR3 is TGTGCCAGCAGCTTAGTGGGGACTAGCGGGAACAATGAGCAGTTCTTC. Translation gives CASSLVGTSGNNEQFF. Drawing the rest from reference TRBV7-2 and TRBJ2-1, the complete variable domain is GAGVSQSPSNKVTEKGKDVELRCDPISGHTALYWYRQSLGQGLEFLIYFQGNSAPDKSGLPSDRFSAERTGGSVSTLTIQRTQQEDSAVYLCASSLVGTSGNNEQFFGPGTRLTVL.

This clonotype was seen a handful of times. The CDR3 loop is CSARSRTGRTYNEQFF. The CDR3 nucleotides are TGCAGTGCTAGATCCCGCACAGGGAGGACCTACAATGAGCAGTTCTTC. The chain links TRBV20-1 to TRBJ2-1; perhaps D is TRBD1 or TRBD2 (6 bases each). Trimming left V 2 bases short and J 2 bases short, with 16 bases between. CDR1 and CDR2 (germline): DFQATT, SNEGSKA (reference sequence). CDR3 length: 16 residues.

The table lists this clonotype with many counts. The genes are TRBV11-2 and TRBJ2-7, with unresolved D. Germline lookup yields CDR1 SGHAT and CDR2 FQNNGV. Trimming removed 3 bases from V and 3 bases from J, with 15 bases in between. The CDR3 sequence is 15 residues long. The CDR3 protein is CASSFSSGPNYEQYF. Here the CDR3 DNA reads TGTGCCAGCAGCTTTTCCTCCGGGCCTAACTACGAGCAGTACTTC. The variable domain in full, with the rest retrieved from reference TRBV11-2 and TRBJ2-7, is EAGVAQSPRYKIIEKRQSVAFWCNPISGHATLYWYQQILGQGPKLLIQFQNNGVVDDSQLPKDRFSAERLKGVDSTLKIQPAKLEDSAVYLCASSFSSGPNYEQYFGPGTRLTVT.

Ten or more counts support this clonotype. The rearrangement joins TRBV12-3 or TRBV12-4 to TRBJ2-2; no definite D call. Deletions cut 8 bases from V and 6 bases from J, with 4 bases between. The CDR3 runs to 10 residues. Here the CDR3 DNA reads TGTGCCAGCGAGCCCGGGGAGCTGTTTTTT. Translating gives CASEPGELFF.

Many counts were recorded for this clonotype. The CDR3 nucleotides are TGCAGTGCCGCTAAAACGGGTGCCCGCTACAATGAGCAGTTCTTC. Protein product: CSAAKTGARYNEQFF. The V gene is TRBV20-1, the J gene TRBJ2-1; D gene unclear. The V gene's germline CDR1 is DFQATT and CDR2 SNEGSKA (reference sequence). The V end lost 6 bases, the J end lost 3 bases, and 18 bases lay between the germline ends. CDR3 length: 15 amino acids.

This clonotype has a count of ten or more. This sequence joins TRBV7-2 and TRBJ2-7; no reliable D call. Germline CDR1 reads SGHTA; CDR2 reads FQGNSA. This CDR3 is 14 amino acids long. V was trimmed by 1 base and J by 1 base, leaving 8 bases between them. The CDR3 sequence: CASSLVTSSYEQYF. DNA for the CDR3: TGTGCCAGCAGCTTAGTTACGTCTTCCTACGAGCAGTACTTC.

This chain joins TRBV19 and TRBJ1-5; D is uncertain. The CDR3 has 18 residues. Germline V CDR1 and CDR2: LNHDA, SQIVND (reference sequence). V was clipped by 6 bases and J by 2 bases, with 23 bases between them. CDR3: CASSPNGREGRGNQPQHF. The CDR3 bases are TGTGCCAGTAGCCCGAATGGAAGGGAAGGGAGGGGCAATCAGCCCCAGCATTTT.

At least ten counts were recorded for this clonotype. The gene calls are TRBV3-1 and TRBJ1-2; no definite D call. There are 12 residues in the CDR3. V dropped 1 base and J dropped 8 bases, with 8 bases sitting between them. Germline V gene sequence: CDR1 LGHDT, CDR2 YNNKEL (reference sequence). The chain's CDR3 is CASSQAARGYTF. The CDR3 nucleotides read TGTGCCAGCAGCCAAGCAGCGAGAGGCTACACCTTC.

This clonotype was recorded a few times. The J gene is TRBJ2-2, the V gene TRBV4-1; 9 nucleotides match TRBD2. Losses at the gene ends were 3 bases for V and 7 bases for J; bases not matched to a gene: 6. CDR1 is MGHRA and CDR2 is YSYEKL in the germline V gene. The CDR3 is 15 amino acids. CDR3 region: CASSHVAGEYGELFF. The CDR3 nucleotides read TGCGCCAGCAGCCACGTAGCGGGAGAGTACGGGGAGCTGTTTTTT.

This CDR3 is CASSLGALGPRTEAFF. DNA of the CDR3: TGTGCCAGCAGCTTAGGGGCCCTGGGTCCAAGGACTGAAGCTTTCTTT. The chain uses TRBV7-9 and TRBJ1-1; D unclear. This CDR3 contains 16 residues. V lost 1 base to trimming and J lost 5 bases, with 17 bases between them. Looked up from germline, CDR1 is SEHNR and CDR2 is FQNEAQ (reference sequence).

This clonotype showed up many times. The chain is built from TRBV28 and TRBJ2-7; 10 bases are a match to TRBD2. Trimming took 1 base from V and 0 from J; bases not matched to a gene: 3. Germline lookup yields CDR1 MDHEN and CDR2 SYDVKM. This CDR3 spans 16 amino acids. The CDR3 DNA reads TGTGCCAGCAGTTTATCGCTAGCGGGAGCCTCCTACGAGCAGTACTTC. Translated, it gives CASSLSLAGASYEQYF.

The rearrangement uses TRBV6-2 or TRBV6-3 and TRBJ2-7; no clear D. CDR1 MNHEY and CDR2 SVGEGT come from the germline V gene. There are 14 residues in the CDR3. V was cut by 2 bases and J by 0 bases, with 8 bases left in between. CDR3 in amino acids: CASSYASASYEQYF. The DNA of the CDR3 is TGTGCCAGCAGTTACGCAAGCGCCTCCTACGAGCAGTACTTC.

This clonotype occurred many times. The V call is TRBV20-1, the J call TRBJ2-4; 8 bases fit TRBD1. V shed 1 base and J 6 bases; nucleotides not matched to a gene: 8. CDR3 length equals 15 residues. Germline V CDR1 and CDR2: DFQATT, SNEGSKA (reference sequence). The CDR3 is CSARGDRGSGNIQYF. CDR3 DNA: TGCAGTGCTAGAGGTGACAGGGGAAGTGGAAACATTCAGTACTTC.

This chain connects TRBV5-6 to TRBJ1-1, with a tentative D call TRBD1 (5 bases). Trimming took off 7 bases at V and 11 bases at J, with 15 bases between the two ends. The CDR3 spans 11 residues. CDR1 is SGHDT, CDR2 YYEEEE, per germline. The CDR3 DNA reads TGTGCCAGCGGGGATGGGACGGATGCTTTCTTT. Encoded protein: CASGDGTDAFF.